Reported below is one TCR beta chain. The antigen remains unidentified. These data belong to a study of cytomegalovirus exposure and HLA in healthy donors. General observations from the study: A later analysis showed TCR association rates differing by HLA locus, peaking at DRB1 and lowest at HLA-C. Equally common other TCR beta chains were less clonally expanded than HLA-associated ones, a later analysis found.

This CDR3 region has 12 residues. Germline CDR1 GTSNPN, CDR2 SVGIG (reference sequence). V lost 1 base and J lost 6, with 9 bases in between. Donors in the study were healthy people who gave bone marrow. 13 Jbeta primers and 60 Vbeta primers were used for the PCR. Repertoires were generated with immunoSEQ multiplex PCR, while TCRdb's copy carries only in-frame clones and drops some. The table for this sample gives 150,000 to 200,000 clones. The origin of this receptor is a man aged 30-40 years in good health and CMV-seronegative. V is TRBV30 and J is TRBJ1-1; no reliable D call. Specimen: PBMCs. The CDR3 loop is CAWSGFSAEAFF. CDR3 DNA sequence: TGTGCCTGGAGTGGATTCTCGGCTGAAGCTTTCTTT. The whole variable domain, remainder taken from reference TRBV30 and TRBJ1-1, is SQTIHQWPATLVQPVGSPLSLECTVEGTSNPNLYWYRQAAGRGLQLLFYSVGIGQISSEVPQNLSASRPQDRQFILSSKKLLLSDSGFYLCAWSGFSAEAFFGQGTRLTVV.